A selection of T cell receptor beta chains follows, all from one sample in a study of shared clonotypes between healthy human individuals. Sequencing used immunoSEQ multiplex PCR; TCRdb keeps in-frame clones, though not all of them. Of roughly 2.6 million clones listed, roughly 92% are singletons. The source material was naive CD4+ T cells sorted from blood. The receptors come from a young man in good health. Both conserved end residues are part of each CDR3. A D gene is named only where the DNA matches it firmly. Only some rows state a clone size, as once, few, many or a class for expanded clones.

J: TRBJ1-3
D: .
size: .
V: TRBV19
DNA: TGTGCCAGTAGGAGCGGGGGAAACACCATATATTTT
CDR3: CASRSGGNTIYF

J: TRBJ1-6
D: .
size: .
V: TRBV6-5
DNA: TGTGCCAGCAGTTACCAGCGGGATTCACCCCTCCACTTT
CDR3: CASSYQRDSPLHF

J: TRBJ2-1
D: .
size: .
V: TRBV9
DNA: TGTGCCAGCAGCGTTGGGACTGCAACCAGTATGGTACGCGACAATGAGCAGTTCTTC
CDR3: CASSVGTATSMVRDNEQFF

J: TRBJ2-7
D: .
size: few
V: TRBV9
DNA: TGTGCCAGCAGCGTATCCTACGAGCAGTACTTC
CDR3: CASSVSYEQYF

J: TRBJ1-2
D: .
size: .
V: TRBV6-1
DNA: TGTGCCAGCAGTGAAGGACAGGTTAACTATGGCTACACCTTC
CDR3: CASSEGQVNYGYTF

J: TRBJ2-7
D: .
size: .
V: TRBV5-1
DNA: TGCGCCAGCAGCTTAGGGGGTTACGAGCAGTACTTC
CDR3: CASSLGGYEQYF

J: TRBJ1-4
D: TRBD1
size: .
V: TRBV18
DNA: TGTGCCAGCCGCATAGGGGGCCAGAATGAAAAACTGTTTTTT
CDR3: CASRIGGQNEKLFF

J: TRBJ1-6
D: .
size: .
V: TRBV12-2
DNA: TGTGCAAGTCGCTTAGAAGAAGGGGATAATTCACCCCTCCACTTT
CDR3: CASRLEEGDNSPLHF

J: TRBJ1-3
D: .
size: .
V: TRBV19
DNA: TGTGCCAGTAGTGAGAACTCTGGAAACACCATATATTTT
CDR3: CASSENSGNTIYF

J: TRBJ2-5
D: .
size: .
V: TRBV28
DNA: TGTGCCAGCAGTTTGGTCGGGGGTGGAGAGACCCAGTACTTC
CDR3: CASSLVGGGETQYF

J: TRBJ2-5
D: TRBD1
size: .
V: TRBV2
DNA: TGTGCCAACCCAAAGACAGGGCAAGAGACCCAGTACTTC
CDR3: CANPKTGQETQYF

J: TRBJ2-7
D: .
size: .
V: TRBV7-3
DNA: TGTGCCAGCAGCTTAGCACAGCCCTACGAGCAGTACTTC
CDR3: CASSLAQPYEQYF

J: TRBJ2-7
D: .
size: once
V: TRBV19
DNA: TGTGCCAGTAGTATTCGGGACACCGCCTACGAGCAGTACTTC
CDR3: CASSIRDTAYEQYF